The source of this TCR beta chain is a study of cytomegalovirus exposure and HLA in healthy donors. Germline V lookup: CDR1 SGDLS, CDR2 YYNGEE. V shed 4 bases and J shed 0 bases, with 11 bases lying between them. The length of the CDR3 is 15 residues. This PCR relied on a set of 60 Vbeta primers and 13 Jbeta primers. Sequencing used immunoSEQ multiplex PCR; TCRdb keeps in-frame clones, though not all of them. The sample yields roughly 110,000 clones, 70% to 85% seen once. This chain connects TRBV9 to TRBJ1-3; D gene ambiguous. This TCR derives from a man in his sixties in good health and CMV-seronegative. Sequencing was performed on PBMCs. The CDR3: CASSSGESSGNTIYF. CDR3 bases: TGTGCCAGCAGCTCGGGAGAGAGCTCTGGAAACACCATATATTTT.